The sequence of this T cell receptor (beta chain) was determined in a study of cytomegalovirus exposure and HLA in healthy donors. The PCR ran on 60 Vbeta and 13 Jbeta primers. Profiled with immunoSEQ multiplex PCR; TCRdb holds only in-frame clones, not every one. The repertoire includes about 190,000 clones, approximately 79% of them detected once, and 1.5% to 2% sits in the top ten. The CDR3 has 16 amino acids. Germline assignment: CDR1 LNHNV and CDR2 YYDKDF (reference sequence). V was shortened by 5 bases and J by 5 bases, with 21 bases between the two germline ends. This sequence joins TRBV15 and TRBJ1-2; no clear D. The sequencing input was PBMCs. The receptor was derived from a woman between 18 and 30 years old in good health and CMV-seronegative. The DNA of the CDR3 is TGTGCCACCAGCCCGGTCCGGCCTCCCCGCGGGTATGGCTACACCTTC. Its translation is CATSPVRPPRGYGYTF.